Here is one TCR beta chain with its context. Original analysis: Researchers report that nucleated cell counts were estimated from reference gene primer amplification. Clones were read by immunoSEQ multiplex PCR, and TCRdb kept only the in-frame ones, dropping some. Clone size and V and J calls were adopted from that table, with D and trimming inferred from the DNA. The data hold fewer than 700,000 clones, with around 90% observed a single time. The data were obtained in a study of blood T cell repertoires in COVID-19. The length of the CDR3 is 16 residues. The germline CDR1 and CDR2 sequences are MNHNY and SVGAGI (reference sequence). V dropped 8 bases and J dropped 10 bases, with 24 bases sitting between them.

This receptor was obtained from a woman aged 45-65 years with COVID-19, enrolled during active disease. The sample consisted of peripheral blood. The chain carries TRBV6-6 and TRBJ1-6; D is perhaps TRBD1 (6 bases). The CDR3 DNA reads TGTGCCAGCTCCAACTCCCCGGGCCAGGGGAGCTCACCCCTCCACTTT. Protein sequence: CASSNSPGQGSSPLHF.